This TCR beta chain was documented in a study of regulatory T cells in long-lasting Graves disease. General study points: Persistent disease showed a preference for TRBV28, TRBJ1-2 and TRBJ2-5. Persistent Graves' patients possessed reduced TCR diversity relative to recently diagnosed ones.

Arm-PCR of CDR3 regions and iRepertoire HTBI primers were the basis on which TCR beta libraries were built. As processed by the authors: Samples jointly harbored 62 TRBV and approximately 15 TRBJ segments. Using its own MiXCR run on the multiplex PCR reads, TCRdb lists one record per CDR3 protein. The V and J calls were determined by TCRdb, not by the authors. The repertoire holds 700,000 or so distinct CDR3 sequences, with around 32% as singletons. Losses at the gene ends were 4 bases for V and 6 bases for J; bases not matched to a gene: 6. The CDR3 is 14 residues long. Germline V gene data show CDR1 as SGHRS and CDR2 as YFSETQ. Time point indicated: persistent/refractory GD, antithyroid drugs over 5 years with positive TRAb. PBMC-derived RNA was used for the TCR library. Details on this clonotype: Its antigen is unknown.

The source was peripheral blood mononuclear cells (PBMCs), collected when the disease was refractory, from a patient treated with antithyroid drugs. The receptor was isolated from a female donor with Graves disease. V and J are TRBV5-1 and TRBJ1-2, with 10 bases fitting TRBD1. The CDR3 loop is CASSPRGQGNGYTF. CDR3 sequence (DNA): TGCGCCAGCAGCCCCCGGGGACAGGGGAATGGCTACACCTTC.